This T cell receptor beta chain derives from a study of T cell repertoires in cytomegalovirus infection. Looking at the study overall: Well-studied HLA-B-restricted epitopes and recently identified HLA-C-restricted epitopes of CMV were both used in the study. Indications of both CMV infection and matching HLA type were provided by public TCR beta signatures.

General observations from the study: Pooled public TCR beta family frequency picked out CMV carriers with the relevant HLA. Dominant in the ex vivo response were TCR beta clonotypes restricted by HLA-C and specific for CMV.

From the reads, TCRdb called clonotypes with MiXCR, one entry per CDR3 protein. The sample carries some 920,000 distinct CDR3 sequences, 31% recorded once. Germline-derived CDR1 and CDR2 are ENHRY and SYGVKD. The V end lost 2 bases, the J end lost 7 bases, and 23 bases lay between the germline ends. The CDR3 loop spans 17 amino acids. Points on this clonotype: Its antigen is unidentified.

The sample was cultured CD8+ T cells from PBMCs, taken from culture after CMV antigen stimulation. The chain carries TRBV10-3 and TRBJ1-2, with a weak D call TRBD1 (6 bases). The clonotype was recovered from a human donor in good health (CMV status not recorded). Some clones in this sample may be carry-over from other donors' samples. CDR3 loop: CAISENVVGGRVSGYTF. DNA for the CDR3: TGTGCCATCAGTGAGAATGTAGTGGGGGGGCGCGTATCTGGCTACACCTTC.